The 3 T cell receptor beta chains in this list originate from one sample, sequenced in a study of blood T cell repertoires in COVID-19. The assay was immunoSEQ multiplex PCR, and TCRdb's table has in-frame clones only and misses some. The sample lists about 270,000 clones; more than 80% were seen once. Sequencing was performed on PBMCs or T cells enriched from blood (not recorded which). These TCRs come from a woman in her twenties or thirties with acute COVID-19.

The rearrangement joins TRBV30 to TRBJ2-7; D unresolved. The V and J ends lost 3 bases and 10 bases respectively, with 19 bases between them. Germline lookup yields CDR1 GTSNPN and CDR2 SVGIG (reference sequence). The CDR3 sequence is 13 residues long. The CDR3 is CAWSAFSTPKQYF. In nucleotides, the CDR3 is TGTGCCTGGAGCGCTTTCTCGACTCCGAAACAGTACTTC.

The chain links TRBV28 to TRBJ2-3, with 9 bases lining up with TRBD2. The CDR3 is made up of 16 amino acids. J was trimmed by 0 bases and V by 3 bases; bases with no gene match: 4. Germline V gives CDR1 MDHEN, CDR2 SYDVKM. Here the CDR3 reads CASSFASGTSTDTQYF. For the CDR3, the DNA is TGTGCCAGCAGTTTTGCTAGCGGGACAAGCACAGATACGCAGTATTTT.

This chain links TRBV6-4 with TRBJ2-3, with a tentative D call TRBD1 (6 bases). Germline lookup yields CDR1 MRHNA and CDR2 SNTAGT. The CDR3 runs to 17 residues. V dropped 2 bases and J dropped 2 bases, with 17 bases sitting between them. In DNA form, the CDR3 reads TGTGCCAGCAGTGACCCTCAAGACAGGACTTACACAGATACGCAGTATTTT. Its translation: CASSDPQDRTYTDTQYF.